The 19 T cell receptor beta chains below were found in one sample sequenced in a study of blood T cell repertoires in COVID-19. Sequencing used immunoSEQ multiplex PCR; TCRdb keeps in-frame clones, though not all of them. The sample lists about 140,000 clones; about 86% were seen once. The source material was peripheral blood. The source is a woman aged 55-70 years with acute or convalescent COVID-19.

In this sample, this clone turned up a few times. The V gene is TRBV28, the J gene TRBJ2-1; TRBD2 agrees at 13 bases. Per germline, CDR1 MDHEN and CDR2 SYDVKM. V lost 2 bases, J lost 10 bases, and 8 bases stayed unmatched. This CDR3 region has 16 residues. In DNA form, the CDR3 reads TGTGCCAGCAGTTTAATGGGACTAGCGGGACTCAGAGAGCAGTTCTTC. It codes for CASSLMGLAGLREQFF.

This clone has a single count. The rearrangement links TRBV19 to TRBJ1-3, with 8 bases identical to TRBD1. The CDR3 length is 15 residues. Trimming cost V 2 bases and J 3 bases; bases outside gene matches: 3. Germline CDR1 reads LNHDA; CDR2 reads SQIVND (reference sequence). DNA of the CDR3: TGTGCCAGTAGTATAACAGGGGGTGATGGAAACACCATATATTTT. This gives the protein CASSITGGDGNTIYF. Using reference TRBV19 and TRBJ1-3 for the parts outside the CDR3, the full variable domain is DGGITQSPKYLFRKEGQNVTLSCEQNLNHDAMYWYRQDPGQGLRLIYYSQIVNDFQKGDIAEGYSVSREKKESFPLTVTSAQKNPTAFYLCASSITGGDGNTIYFGEGSWLTVV.

The chain joins TRBV24-1 to TRBJ1-2; TRBD1 agrees at 11 bases. CDR1 and CDR2 from the germline V gene are KGHDR and SFDVKD. CDR3 length equals 16 residues. Trimming at V came to 10 bases and at J to 8 bases, leaving 17 bases not matched to a gene. The CDR3 DNA reads as TGTGCCACGAGTAAGGCCAGGACAGGGGGCGGGAGGGGCTACACCTTC. This codes for CATSKARTGGGRGYTF.

The chain has TRBV6-5 and TRBJ2-2; 7 bases align to TRBD1. Germline assignment: CDR1 MNHEY and CDR2 SVGAGI. After removal of 6 bases from V and 5 bases from J, the junction contained 6 bases not matched to a gene. The CDR3 consists of 14 residues. DNA for the CDR3: TGTGCCAGCAGCCCAGGCAGGGGGACCGGGGAGCTGTTTTTT. Translated, it gives CASSPGRGTGELFF.

The CDR3 DNA sequence: TGTGCCAGCAGTGAATGGACAGGGGTAGAGCCCCAGCATTTT. Protein sequence: CASSEWTGVEPQHF. The V gene is TRBV2, the J gene TRBJ1-5, with 9 positions matching TRBD1. The CDR3 sequence is 14 residues long. Trimming at V came to 2 bases and at J to 8 bases, leaving 4 bases not matched to a gene. Germline CDR1 and CDR2: SNHLY and FYNNEI.

The chain joins TRBV27 to TRBJ2-1; D ambiguous. Looked up from germline, CDR1 is MNHEY and CDR2 is SMNVEV (reference sequence). CDR3 length: 14 residues. V was trimmed by 2 bases and J by 2 bases, leaving 7 bases between them. The CDR3 bases are TGTGCCAGCAGTTTAGAGTCAACCTACAATGAGCAGTTCTTC. This sequence encodes CASSLESTYNEQFF.

This chain joins TRBV7-2 and TRBJ1-4, with TRBD1 matching 7 bases. Germline trimming cut 6 bases from V and 5 bases from J; bases unmatched to any gene: 9. Germline loops: CDR1 SGHTA, CDR2 FQGNSA. The CDR3 is 15 amino acids. Here the CDR3 DNA reads TGTGCCAGCAGAGACCGGACAGGCCGAAATGAAAAACTGTTTTTT. Protein sequence: CASRDRTGRNEKLFF.

The J gene is TRBJ2-1, the V gene TRBV6-5; 13 bases line up with TRBD2. The germline V gene has CDR1 MNHEY and CDR2 SVGAGI. With 6 bases clipped from V and 10 bases from J, the junction kept 9 bases outside the gene matches. The CDR3 totals 15 residues. In DNA, the CDR3 is TGTGCCAGCAGCGATACTAGCGGGGGGGGCTCGGAGCAGTTCTTC. Its translation is CASSDTSGGGSEQFF.

The chain combines TRBV11-3 with TRBJ1-3, with a weak D call TRBD1 (5 bases). Trimming shortened V by 2 bases and J by 4 bases, and 12 bases separated the two germline ends. The germline CDR1 and CDR2 sequences are SGHNT and YENEEA. The CDR3 has 15 amino acids. CDR3 sequence: CASSLIVGRGNTIYF. In DNA, the CDR3 is TGTGCCAGCAGCTTAATCGTGGGGCGCGGAAACACCATATATTTT.

The V call is TRBV4-3, the J call TRBJ2-1; 9 bases match TRBD2. The CDR3 loop spans 16 amino acids. The V segment lost 5 bases and the J segment 4 bases; nucleotides outside the gene matches: 9. CDR1 LGHNA and CDR2 YSLEER come from the germline V gene. The CDR3 nucleotides read TGCGCCAGCAGCACCTACGGTAGCGGGAGTTACAATGAGCAGTTCTTC. Amino acids: CASSTYGSGSYNEQFF.

This chain links TRBV9 with TRBJ2-1; 11 bases fit TRBD2. CDR3 length: 15 amino acids. The V segment lost 4 bases and the J segment 0 bases; nucleotides outside the gene matches: 0. Germline CDR1 reads SGDLS; CDR2 reads YYNGEE. The CDR3 reads CASSTSGSSYNEQFF. The CDR3 nucleotides are TGTGCCAGCAGCACTAGCGGGAGCTCCTACAATGAGCAGTTCTTC.

The chain recombines TRBV11-2 with TRBJ1-2; a weak D match, TRBD1 (5 bases). Trimming took off 6 bases at V and 2 bases at J, with 16 bases between the two ends. Per germline, CDR1 SGHAT and CDR2 FQNNGV. The CDR3 sequence is 15 residues long. The CDR3 loop reads CASRKFGGENYGYTF. CDR3 nucleotides: TGTGCCAGCAGGAAGTTCGGGGGGGAGAACTATGGCTACACCTTC.

This clone was recorded a few times. This chain connects TRBV28 to TRBJ1-2, with D perhaps matching TRBD1 (6 bases). Germline V gives CDR1 MDHEN, CDR2 SYDVKM. Deletions cut 5 bases from V and 7 bases from J, with 14 bases between. CDR3 length: 13 residues. CDR3 loop: CASSPRGTFGYTF. CDR3 coding DNA: TGTGCCAGCAGTCCGCGGGGGACATTTGGCTACACCTTC.

The V gene is TRBV19, the J gene TRBJ2-5; D might be TRBD1 (6 bases). V lost 4 bases and J lost 0, with 6 bases in between. The CDR3 covers 13 residues. Germline V gene lookup returns CDR1 LNHDA and CDR2 SQIVND (reference sequence). In nucleotides, the CDR3 is TGTGCCAGTAGTAAGGGGGACCAAGAGACCCAGTACTTC. Translating it yields CASSKGDQETQYF.

This rearrangement joins TRBV10-3 to TRBJ1-5; D is uncertain. V lost 3 bases, J lost 2 bases, and 11 bases lay in between. CDR1 and CDR2 (germline): ENHRY, SYGVKD. The CDR3 is made up of 15 amino acids. CDR3 loop: CAISEGQEGNQPQHF. For the CDR3, the DNA is TGTGCCATCAGTGAAGGCCAAGAGGGCAATCAGCCCCAGCATTTT.

This chain joins TRBV28 and TRBJ1-2; perhaps TRBD1 as D (6 bases). The CDR3 loop spans 18 amino acids. Trimming pared 4 bases from V and 0 bases from J, leaving 21 bases between. CDR1 is MDHEN and CDR2 is SYDVKM in the germline V gene. CDR3 sequence: CASSSPVGAGYSNYGYTF. DNA for the CDR3: TGTGCCAGCAGTTCCCCAGTGGGGGCAGGATATTCTAACTATGGCTACACCTTC.

The J gene is TRBJ1-3, the V gene TRBV9; possible D gene TRBD1, 6 bases. Between the trimmed V and J ends, which lost 4 bases and 4 bases, there was a span of 18 bases. The germline V gene encodes CDR1 SGDLS and CDR2 YYNGEE. This CDR3 contains 16 residues. The CDR3 protein is CASSPLLQGSGNTIYF. The CDR3 DNA follows: TGTGCCAGCAGCCCGCTTCTACAGGGTTCGGGAAACACCATATATTTT. The variable domain in full, with the rest retrieved from reference TRBV9 and TRBJ1-3, is DSGVTQTPKHLITATGQRVTLRCSPRSGDLSVYWYQQSLDQGLQFLIQYYNGEERAKGNILERFSAQQFPDLHSELNLSSLELGDSALYFCASSPLLQGSGNTIYFGEGSWLTVV.

The DNA for the CDR3 is TGTGCCGGACAAGGAGGGACAGGGGGCCCCTACGAGCAGTACTTC. It encodes CAGQGGTGGPYEQYF. The rearrangement links TRBV30 to TRBJ2-7; 12 bases match TRBD1. Trimming cost V 8 bases and J 2 bases; bases outside gene matches: 10. This CDR3 contains 15 residues. The germline V gene has CDR1 GTSNPN and CDR2 SVGIG (reference sequence). The full variable domain, rest sourced from reference TRBV30 and TRBJ2-7, is SQTIHQWPATLVQPVGSPLSLECTVEGTSNPNLYWYRQAAGRGLQLLFYSVGIGQISSEVPQNLSASRPQDRQFILSSKKLLLSDSGFYLCAGQGGTGGPYEQYFGPGTRLTVT.

The chain is built from TRBV23-1 and TRBJ2-5, with 7 bases matching TRBD1. TRBV23-1 is an ORF for which the function is uncertain. The CDR3 has 15 residues. Trimming took 3 bases from V and 4 from J; bases not matched to a gene: 8. The CDR3 reads CASSQPGQDAETQYF. The CDR3 coding sequence is TGCGCCAGCAGTCAGCCCGGACAGGACGCAGAGACCCAGTACTTC.